A single sample is the source of the 30 T cell receptor beta chains below, sequenced in a study of T cell responses to AZD1222 COVID-19 vaccine. Assay: immunoSEQ multiplex PCR; the TCRdb copy retains only in-frame clones and omits some. The sample shows some 150,000 clones, 75% to 90% of them seen only once. This specimen consisted of peripheral blood, obtained after recovery from COVID-19. The receptor source for this set is an adult who had recovered from COVID-19.

The chain is built from TRBV6-1 and TRBJ1-2; 8 nucleotides match TRBD1. CDR1 and CDR2 (germline): MNHNS, SASEGT. This CDR3 has 15 amino acids. Trimming removed 1 base from V and 6 bases from J; junction bases left unmatched: 7. CDR3 region: CASSEEAGGYDGYTF. CDR3 DNA: TGTGCCAGCAGTGAAGAGGCAGGGGGCTATGATGGCTACACCTTC.

This chain uses TRBV2 with TRBJ2-7, with D perhaps matching TRBD2 (7 bases). The V and J ends lost 10 bases and 2 bases respectively, with 12 bases between them. This CDR3 is 12 amino acids long. Germline CDR1 and CDR2: SNHLY and FYNNEI. CDR3 nucleotides: TGTGCCACGGGGGGCAGGACCTACGAGCAGTACTTC. Residues: CATGGRTYEQYF.

V gene TRBV19 combines with J gene TRBJ2-5, with TRBD2 as a possible D gene (5 bases). The CDR3 runs 13 residues. Between the trimmed V and J ends, which lost 7 bases and 1 base, there was a span of 10 bases. CDR1 and CDR2 from the germline V gene are LNHDA and SQIVND (reference sequence). This CDR3 is CASTSGFQETQYF. For the CDR3, the DNA is TGTGCCAGTACCTCGGGGTTCCAAGAGACCCAGTACTTC.

The chain employs TRBV7-9 and TRBJ1-1; tentative D call: TRBD1 (6 bases). This CDR3 is 14 amino acids long. The V end was cut by 2 bases, the J end by 4 bases, with 11 bases between. Germline V gene data show CDR1 as SEHNR and CDR2 as FQNEAQ (reference sequence). CDR3 sequence reads: CASSLQGTGTEAFF. CDR3 DNA: TGTGCCAGCAGCTTACAGGGGACGGGCACTGAAGCTTTCTTT.

This chain links TRBV19 with TRBJ2-5; 9 bases agree with TRBD1. The CDR3 loop spans 15 amino acids. Germline assignment: CDR1 LNHDA and CDR2 SQIVND (reference sequence). Trimming at V came to 2 bases and at J to 5 bases, leaving 6 bases not matched to a gene. CDR3 in amino acids: CASSILGQGRETQYF. The CDR3 DNA reads TGTGCCAGTAGTATATTGGGACAGGGACGCGAGACCCAGTACTTC. The full variable domain, with the rest looked up from reference TRBV19 and TRBJ2-5, is DGGITQSPKYLFRKEGQNVTLSCEQNLNHDAMYWYRQDPGQGLRLIYYSQIVNDFQKGDIAEGYSVSREKKESFPLTVTSAQKNPTAFYLCASSILGQGRETQYFGPGTRLLVL.

The chain combines TRBV2 with TRBJ2-3; the match to TRBD2 covers 10 bases. The ends lost 5 bases at V and 1 base at J; junction bases unmatched: 3. The CDR3 covers 15 residues. Germline V gives CDR1 SNHLY, CDR2 FYNNEI. The CDR3 spells CASSLAGGRTDTQYF. In DNA form, the CDR3 reads TGTGCCAGCAGTTTAGCGGGAGGCCGCACAGATACGCAGTATTTT. Using reference TRBV2 and TRBJ2-3 for the parts outside the CDR3, the full variable domain is EPEVTQTPSHQVTQMGQEVILRCVPISNHLYFYWYRQILGQKVEFLVSFYNNEISEKSEIFDDQFSVERPDGSNFTLKIRSTKLEDSAMYFCASSLAGGRTDTQYFGPGTRLTVL.

This clone has only a few counts. This CDR3 is CASINSHGTSTYNEQFF. Here the CDR3 DNA reads TGTGCCAGTATCAATTCTCACGGGACCAGTACTTACAATGAGCAGTTCTTC. The chain carries TRBV19 and TRBJ2-1; D possibly matches TRBD1 or TRBD2 (5 bases each). The CDR3 extends over 17 amino acids. The V end lost 7 bases, the J end lost 4 bases, and 23 bases lay between the germline ends. Per the germline V gene, CDR1 is LNHDA and CDR2 is SQIVND (reference sequence). Filled out from reference TRBV19 and TRBJ2-1, the complete variable domain reads DGGITQSPKYLFRKEGQNVTLSCEQNLNHDAMYWYRQDPGQGLRLIYYSQIVNDFQKGDIAEGYSVSREKKESFPLTVTSAQKNPTAFYLCASINSHGTSTYNEQFFGPGTRLTVL.

The chain joins TRBV5-1 to TRBJ2-1; TRBD2 matches 10 bases. From germline, CDR1 is SGHRS and CDR2 YFSETQ. The CDR3 sequence is 19 residues long. With V trimmed by 0 bases and J by 4 bases, 13 bases remained unmatched. The CDR3 coding sequence is TGCGCCAGCAGCTTGGCCGGAATAGCGGGGGGCCAGGGGTACAATGAGCAGTTCTTC. Protein: CASSLAGIAGGQGYNEQFF.

The chain combines TRBV28 with TRBJ2-7; D not resolved. V was trimmed by 3 bases and J by 6 bases, leaving 15 bases between them. In germline, CDR1 is MDHEN, CDR2 SYDVKM. CDR3 length: 14 amino acids. The CDR3 sequence: CASSFLAVNPEQYF. The CDR3 region has the DNA TGTGCCAGCAGTTTTCTCGCGGTGAACCCCGAGCAGTACTTC.

The chain couples TRBV5-1 to TRBJ1-1; D gene ambiguous. The V gene lost 1 base and the J gene lost 2 bases, with 9 bases spanning the gap. The CDR3 has 14 residues. From germline, CDR1 is SGHRS and CDR2 YFSETQ. The CDR3 DNA sequence: TGCGCCAGCAGCTTGCGGGCACAAAACACTGAAGCTTTCTTT. Its translation: CASSLRAQNTEAFF.

The chain has TRBV2 and TRBJ1-1; the D gene is possibly TRBD1 (6 bases). CDR1 SNHLY and CDR2 FYNNEI come from the germline V gene. The CDR3 covers 17 residues. V was pared by 5 bases and J by 0 bases, with 19 bases between. The CDR3 coding sequence is TGTGCCAGCAGTACCCCGGGGGAGGGGGTAATGAACACTGAAGCTTTCTTT. Amino acid sequence: CASSTPGEGVMNTEAFF.

The CDR3 bases are TGTGCCAGCAAACCAGAGGGAGGGAACTCCTACAATGAGCAGTTCTTC. Translating gives CASKPEGGNSYNEQFF. The chain has TRBV2 and TRBJ2-1, with TRBD2 identical over 7 bases. Germline V gives CDR1 SNHLY, CDR2 FYNNEI. The CDR3 extends over 16 amino acids. Trimming cost V 7 bases and J 0 bases; bases outside gene matches: 9.

The chain has TRBV5-1 and TRBJ2-7; perhaps TRBD1 as D (6 bases). The CDR3 runs 13 residues. The V end was cut by 4 bases, the J end by 3 bases, with 11 bases between. Per germline, CDR1 SGHRS and CDR2 YFSETQ. CDR3 region: CASSTIQGYEQYF. As DNA, the CDR3 is TGCGCCAGCAGCACCATACAGGGCTACGAGCAGTACTTC.

The rearrangement uses TRBV19 and TRBJ2-2; D remains ambiguous. Trimming took 5 bases from V and 4 from J, leaving 14 bases between them. The germline CDR1 and CDR2 sequences are LNHDA and SQIVND (reference sequence). The CDR3 runs 15 residues. CDR3 loop: CASSSRTFATGELFF. In DNA, the CDR3 is TGTGCCAGTAGTTCCCGGACCTTCGCCACCGGGGAGCTGTTTTTT.

The chain links TRBV28 to TRBJ2-7; possible D gene TRBD1, 6 bases. Germline CDR1 is MDHEN and CDR2 is SYDVKM. V was clipped by 6 bases and J by 2 bases, with 14 bases between them. This CDR3 region has 14 residues. This CDR3 is CASSFGTSAYEQYF. The DNA of the CDR3 is TGTGCCAGCAGCTTCGGGACAAGCGCCTACGAGCAGTACTTC.

The chain has TRBV14 and TRBJ1-2, with unresolved D. CDR3 length: 13 residues. V was cut by 1 base and J by 7 bases, with 10 bases left in between. Germline V CDR1 and CDR2: SGHDN, FVKESK. The CDR3 loop is CASSQGVLGGYTF. The CDR3 DNA sequence: TGTGCCAGCAGCCAAGGGGTCCTGGGTGGCTACACCTTC.

The V and J genes are TRBV18 and TRBJ2-5; D assignment may be TRBD1 or TRBD2 (5 bases each). Germline CDR1 and CDR2: KGHSH and LQKENI. The ends were cut back, 5 bases at V and 2 bases at J, with 12 bases in the middle. The CDR3 extends over 14 amino acids. In nucleotides, the CDR3 is TGTGCCAGCTCAAAACTCAGGGAGCAAGAGACCCAGTACTTC. It specifies CASSKLREQETQYF.

The chain joins TRBV29-1 to TRBJ2-5; D is possibly TRBD1 (6 bases). CDR1 is SQVTM and CDR2 is ANQGSEA in the germline V gene. This CDR3 comprises 13 residues. Deletions cut 3 bases from V and 4 bases from J, with 12 bases between. The CDR3 nucleotides read TGCAGCGTTGATGTGGGGGCCGGAGAGACCCAGTACTTC. It specifies CSVDVGAGETQYF.

The rearrangement links TRBV18 to TRBJ2-2; TRBD2 is a possible D gene (5 bases). The CDR3 has 17 residues. Looked up from germline, CDR1 is KGHSH and CDR2 is LQKENI. V was trimmed by 1 base and J by 0 bases, leaving 12 bases between them. CDR3 region: CASSPLDYSPNTGELFF. DNA of the CDR3: TGTGCCAGCTCACCACTCGACTACAGCCCGAACACCGGGGAGCTGTTTTTT.

This chain joins TRBV7-8 and TRBJ1-3, with D uncertain. This CDR3 has 13 amino acids. Germline-derived CDR1 and CDR2 are SGHVS and FQNEAQ. V was cut by 0 bases and J by 4 bases, with 4 bases left in between. The CDR3 sequence is CASSLARGNTIYF. CDR3 DNA sequence: TGTGCCAGCAGCTTAGCGCGGGGAAACACCATATATTTT.

This chain links TRBV4-1 with TRBJ2-2; 7 bases line up with TRBD2. The V gene's germline CDR1 is MGHRA and CDR2 YSYEKL. The CDR3 covers 17 residues. With 0 bases clipped from V and 6 bases from J, the junction kept 10 bases outside the gene matches. The CDR3 here is CASSQDRGGSDAGELFF. CDR3 DNA sequence: TGCGCCAGCAGCCAAGATCGGGGCGGGAGTGACGCCGGGGAGCTGTTTTTT.

J is TRBJ2-1 and V is TRBV5-1, with D maybe TRBD1 (5 bases). This CDR3 region has 16 residues. CDR1 SGHRS and CDR2 YFSETQ come from the germline V gene. Trimming took off 0 bases at V and 1 base at J, with 11 bases between the two ends. The CDR3 protein is CASSLEGRVSYNEQFF. In DNA, the CDR3 is TGCGCCAGCAGCTTGGAGGGCAGGGTGTCCTACAATGAGCAGTTCTTC.

The chain has TRBV6-6 and TRBJ2-7; D might be TRBD1 (5 bases). Trimming removed 6 bases at V and 3 bases at J, with 18 bases between. Germline values: CDR1 MNHNY, CDR2 SVGAGI (reference sequence). The CDR3 runs to 15 residues. The chain's CDR3 is CASSVMGQGVYEQYF. The CDR3 bases are TGTGCCAGCAGCGTCATGGGGCAGGGTGTCTACGAGCAGTACTTC.

The J gene is TRBJ1-4, the V gene TRBV19, with 9 bases aligning to TRBD1. J gave up 6 bases and V 8 bases, and 10 bases lay outside the gene matches. Germline V gives CDR1 LNHDA, CDR2 SQIVND (reference sequence). The CDR3 length is 15 residues. CDR3 bases: TGTGCCAGTTTTACTCCGGGACAGGGAGATGAAAAACTGTTTTTT. Amino acids: CASFTPGQGDEKLFF.

This clone was counted once. This chain joins TRBV11-3 and TRBJ2-5; 7 bases are a match to TRBD1. Germline V gene data show CDR1 as SGHNT and CDR2 as YENEEA. The CDR3 length is 13 residues. Trimming cost V 3 bases and J 3 bases; bases outside gene matches: 1. The CDR3 region is CASSFDREETQYF. In DNA form, the CDR3 reads TGTGCCAGCAGCTTTGACAGGGAAGAGACCCAGTACTTC.

The chain joins TRBV7-9 to TRBJ1-4; 7 positions agree with TRBD1. V gave up 4 bases and J gave up 5 bases; unmatched junction bases: 7. The CDR3 covers 15 residues. Germline CDR1 reads SEHNR; CDR2 reads FQNEAQ (reference sequence). CDR3 amino acids: CASSSGAGGNEKLFF. DNA of the CDR3: TGTGCCAGCAGCTCTGGCGCAGGGGGAAATGAAAAACTGTTTTTT.

This clone was seen once. CDR3: CAATWGGPGELFF. As DNA, the CDR3 is TGTGCCGCAACGTGGGGGGGTCCTGGGGAGCTGTTTTTT. The chain combines TRBV7-2 with TRBJ2-2; 7 nucleotides align to TRBD2. Germline V gene lookup returns CDR1 SGHTA and CDR2 FQGNSA. V was clipped by 11 bases and J by 8 bases; unmatched bases: 11. The CDR3 totals 13 residues.

The chain has TRBV5-1 and TRBJ1-2, with 7 bases fitting TRBD1. This CDR3 spans 12 amino acids. CDR1 is SGHRS and CDR2 is YFSETQ in the germline V gene. V shed 0 bases and J 7 bases; nucleotides not matched to a gene: 0. CDR3 DNA sequence: TGCGCCAGCAGCTTGGGACAGGGTGGCTACACCTTC. This encodes CASSLGQGGYTF.

The rearrangement joins TRBV7-2 to TRBJ1-5; no firm D call. Between the trimmed V and J ends, which lost 2 bases and 7 bases, there was a span of 9 bases. The CDR3 sequence is 13 residues long. Looked up from germline, CDR1 is SGHTA and CDR2 is FQGNSA. For the CDR3, the DNA is TGTGCCAGCAGCTTACAGGCTGGGCAGCCCCAGCATTTT. Residues: CASSLQAGQPQHF.

The J gene is TRBJ1-5, the V gene TRBV7-2; D might be TRBD1 (5 bases). In germline, CDR1 is SGHTA, CDR2 FQGNSA. Deletions cut 7 bases from V and 3 bases from J, with 13 bases between. The CDR3 covers 14 residues. The CDR3 bases are TGTGCCAGCACCGCATCGGGGCTCAATCAGCCCCAGCATTTT. Its translation is CASTASGLNQPQHF.